This T cell receptor beta chain was retrieved from a study of blood T cell repertoires in COVID-19. Measured with immunoSEQ multiplex PCR; TCRdb has only the in-frame clones, and not every one. In the table there are around 380,000 clones, about four fifths of which are singletons. The CDR3 loop spans 14 amino acids. The ends were cut back, 2 bases at V and 1 base at J, with 8 bases in the middle. Germline V gives CDR1 LNHDA, CDR2 SQIVND (reference sequence). The rearrangement uses TRBV19 and TRBJ1-1; no definite D call. The receptor's source is a human donor with acute or convalescent COVID-19. The donor label of this sample is uncertain. What was sequenced was peripheral blood. This CDR3 is CASSISNRNTEAFF. CDR3 nucleotides: TGTGCCAGTAGTATATCGAACAGGAACACTGAAGCTTTCTTT.